One and the same sample provided the 21 T cell receptor beta chains below, sequenced in a study of beta chain features in type 1 diabetes. Findings and caveats of the study: Moderate but significant shortening of TCRB CDR3s was recorded in all four CD4+ subsets from Type 1 diabetes patients.

Since all of the isolated RNA was reverse transcribed, expressed TCRB transcripts were what got sequenced. TCRdb's copy holds only in-frame clones and misses some; the assay was immunoSEQ multiplex PCR. The sample carries 350,000 to 450,000 clones, around 12% recorded once. The antigens for these receptors are not known. The material sequenced was naive CD4+ T cells from blood. These receptors were taken from a woman younger than 30 with type 1 diabetes.

This clone was seen only a few times. V is TRBV25-1 and J is TRBJ2-5; no reliable D call. Trimming left V 6 bases short and J 5 bases short, with 13 bases between. This CDR3 comprises 13 residues. Per the germline V gene, CDR1 is MGHDK and CDR2 is SYGVNS. The CDR3 loop reads CASSHASFETQYF. In DNA, the CDR3 is TGTGCCAGCAGCCACGCGTCTTTCGAGACCCAGTACTTC. Together with reference TRBV25-1 and TRBJ2-5, the CDR3 gives the full variable domain: EADIYQTPRYLVIGTGKKITLECSQTMGHDKMYWYQQDPGMELHLIHYSYGVNSTEKGDLSSESTVSRIRTEHFPLTLESARPSHTSQYLCASSHASFETQYFGPGTRLLVL.

The rearrangement joins TRBV18 to TRBJ1-6; D gene unclear. CDR3 size: 14 residues. The germline CDR1 and CDR2 sequences are KGHSH and LQKENI. V was cut by 3 bases and J by 4 bases, with 7 bases left in between. DNA of the CDR3: TGTGCCAGCTCACCGGAGCAGTATAATTCACCCCTCCACTTT. Translated, it gives CASSPEQYNSPLHF.

The genes are TRBV4-3 and TRBJ2-7; 13 bases line up with TRBD2. Germline V lookup: CDR1 LGHNA, CDR2 YSLEER. Unmatched junction bases numbered 8, after V lost 3 bases and J lost 3 bases. This CDR3 has 17 amino acids. CDR3 protein: CASSHATGTSGDYEQYF. CDR3 nucleotide sequence: TGCGCCAGCAGCCATGCCACCGGGACTAGCGGGGACTACGAGCAGTACTTC.

This clone was seen a few times. The rearrangement links TRBV12-5 to TRBJ2-1; 8 bases match TRBD2. CDR1 is LGHNT, CDR2 FRNRAP, per germline. V was pared by 1 base and J by 7 bases, with 6 bases of the junction left unmatched. CDR3 length: 15 residues. The CDR3 spells CASGLESGGANEQFF. CDR3 sequence (DNA): TGTGCTAGTGGTTTGGAGAGCGGGGGTGCGAATGAGCAGTTCTTC.

The J gene is TRBJ1-1, the V gene TRBV11-3; no firm D call. Between the trimmed V and J ends, which lost 5 bases and 7 bases, there was a span of 14 bases. Germline values: CDR1 SGHNT, CDR2 YENEEA. This CDR3 is built from 13 residues. This CDR3 reads CASSPVQVHEAFF. The CDR3 DNA is TGTGCCAGCAGCCCAGTCCAGGTCCATGAAGCTTTCTTT.

The rearrangement uses TRBV27 and TRBJ2-7, with 10 bases lining up with TRBD1. CDR1 and CDR2 from the germline V gene are MNHEY and SMNVEV (reference sequence). J lost 9 bases, V lost 0 bases, and 11 bases had no gene match. The CDR3 is made up of 16 amino acids. The DNA of the CDR3 is TGTGCCAGCAGTTTATCCCGATCGGGACAGGGGACTCGGCAGTACTTC. This codes for CASSLSRSGQGTRQYF.

This clone was observed a few times. J is TRBJ2-5 and V is TRBV4-2; TRBD2 matches at 7 bases. Germline trimming cut 0 bases from V and 5 bases from J; bases unmatched to any gene: 9. The CDR3 is made up of 16 amino acids. Germline V gene lookup returns CDR1 LGHNA and CDR2 YNFKEQ. The CDR3 spells CASSQEPPGAGETQYF. In DNA form, the CDR3 reads TGTGCCAGCAGCCAAGAACCCCCGGGAGCGGGGGAGACCCAGTACTTC.

The gene calls are TRBV9 and TRBJ1-2, with D maybe TRBD1 (6 bases). Trimming stripped 5 bases from V and 8 bases from J, with 16 bases between. Germline V gene lookup returns CDR1 SGDLS and CDR2 YYNGEE. There are 13 residues in the CDR3. The CDR3 loop reads CASSTDRGLGYTF. The CDR3, as DNA: TGTGCCAGCAGTACGGACAGAGGCTTGGGCTACACCTTC.

This chain uses TRBV28 with TRBJ2-6, with 7 bases fitting TRBD1. Germline V gene data show CDR1 as MDHEN and CDR2 as SYDVKM. This CDR3 region has 15 residues. The trim removed 4 bases at V and 12 bases at J, leaving 12 bases unmatched. As DNA, the CDR3 is TGTGCCAGCAGTTCAGGGACAGCGCCCAGGGGCGTCCTGACTTTC. This translates into CASSSGTAPRGVLTF. Full variable domain (rest looked up from reference TRBV28 and TRBJ2-6): DVKVTQSSRYLVKRTGEKVFLECVQDMDHENMFWYRQDPGLGLRLIYFSYDVKMKEKGDIPEGYSVSREKKERFSLILESASTNQTSMYLCASSSGTAPRGVLTFGAGSRLTVL.

This clone was recorded a few times. The gene calls are TRBV6-5 and TRBJ1-1, with no clear D. Germline values: CDR1 MNHEY, CDR2 SVGAGI. The CDR3 length is 14 residues. V was cut by 7 bases and J by 5 bases, with 17 bases left in between. The CDR3 nucleotides are TGTGCCAGCACTACGCCAGGAGGAGGTACTGAAGCTTTCTTT. It yields the protein CASTTPGGGTEAFF.

The chain recombines TRBV29-1 with TRBJ1-2, with a tentative D call TRBD1 (6 bases). The germline V gene has CDR1 SQVTM and CDR2 ANQGSEA. Deletions cut 6 bases from V and 0 bases from J, with 14 bases between. The CDR3 totals 14 residues. The CDR3 bases are TGCAGCGTCGGGGGGACATCAGCTAACTATGGCTACACCTTC. It encodes CSVGGTSANYGYTF.

The genes are TRBV5-4 and TRBJ1-1; D gene ambiguous. V lost 2 bases and J lost 1, with 6 bases in between. Per germline, CDR1 SGHNT and CDR2 YYREEE (reference sequence). CDR3 length: 13 residues. The CDR3 is CASSFVSNTEAFF. CDR3 in DNA: TGTGCCAGCAGCTTCGTTTCGAACACTGAAGCTTTCTTT.

This clone was seen more than once but under ten times. V usage is TRBV19 and J usage is TRBJ2-7, with D possibly being TRBD1 (6 bases). V lost 1 base and J 7 bases, leaving 17 bases between the germline ends. The germline V gene encodes CDR1 LNHDA and CDR2 SQIVND (reference sequence). CDR3 length equals 15 residues. CDR3 amino acids: CASSIGGTTTMEQYF. CDR3 nucleotide sequence: TGTGCCAGTAGTATAGGTGGGACAACGACCATGGAGCAGTACTTC.

The chain employs TRBV7-8 and TRBJ2-3; TRBD2 might be the D (6 bases). Germline CDR1 reads SGHVS; CDR2 reads FQNEAQ. CDR3 size: 14 residues. V was trimmed by 5 bases and J by 2 bases, leaving 11 bases between them. The CDR3 region has the DNA TGTGCCAGCAGCCCGTGGCGGGACACAGATACGCAGTATTTT. Its protein is CASSPWRDTDTQYF.

CDR3 bases: TGTGCCAGCAGCCAAGATTCTCACAGGGGATTCGGCGGGGAGCTGTTTTTT. Protein product: CASSQDSHRGFGGELFF. J is TRBJ2-2 and V is TRBV4-2, with TRBD1 matching 7 bases. The CDR3 consists of 17 residues. The germline V gene encodes CDR1 LGHNA and CDR2 YNFKEQ. After removal of 0 bases from V and 7 bases from J, the junction contained 11 bases not matched to a gene.

The chain combines TRBV9 with TRBJ1-2, with D possibly TRBD1 on 5 matching bases. Looked up from germline, CDR1 is SGDLS and CDR2 is YYNGEE. V was cut by 2 bases and J by 8 bases, with 16 bases left in between. This CDR3 has 14 residues. Here the CDR3 DNA reads TGTGCCAGCAGCGTCATCCCGACAGATAGGGGCTACACCTTC. Translated, it gives CASSVIPTDRGYTF.

J is TRBJ1-5 and V is TRBV28; TRBD1 might be the D (6 bases). V lost 4 bases, J lost 7 bases, and 14 bases lay in between. This CDR3 spans 14 amino acids. From germline, CDR1 is MDHEN and CDR2 SYDVKM. CDR3 protein: CASSSDPQGQPQHF. The CDR3 DNA reads TGTGCCAGCAGTTCCGACCCCCAGGGGCAGCCCCAGCATTTT. Full variable domain (remainder filled in from reference TRBV28 and TRBJ1-5): DVKVTQSSRYLVKRTGEKVFLECVQDMDHENMFWYRQDPGLGLRLIYFSYDVKMKEKGDIPEGYSVSREKKERFSLILESASTNQTSMYLCASSSDPQGQPQHFGDGTRLSIL.

The chain employs TRBV9 and TRBJ2-1, with TRBD1 identical over 8 bases. From germline, CDR1 is SGDLS and CDR2 YYNGEE. The CDR3 is 15 amino acids. With 6 bases clipped from V and 3 bases from J, the junction kept 8 bases outside the gene matches. This CDR3 reads CASTLGQGGYNEQFF. The DNA of the CDR3 is TGTGCCAGCACTTTAGGACAGGGAGGCTACAATGAGCAGTTCTTC.

This clone was detected a few times. This chain connects TRBV25-1 to TRBJ2-7; TRBD2 matches at 7 bases. Losses at the gene ends were 2 bases for V and 9 bases for J; bases not matched to a gene: 7. CDR3 size: 13 residues. Germline V gives CDR1 MGHDK, CDR2 SYGVNS. The CDR3 spells CASSETGSGGQYF. CDR3 nucleotides: TGTGCCAGCAGTGAAACAGGCTCGGGGGGGCAGTACTTC.

The V and J genes are TRBV4-1 and TRBJ2-1; tentatively, D is TRBD2 (5 bases). Germline V lookup: CDR1 MGHRA, CDR2 YSYEKL. This CDR3 spans 15 amino acids. Trimming stripped 2 bases from V and 7 bases from J, with 15 bases between. CDR3 loop: CASSQRPGLSNEQFF. CDR3 coding DNA: TGCGCCAGCAGCCAACGTCCAGGACTGTCAAATGAGCAGTTCTTC.

This chain connects TRBV19 to TRBJ2-2; D is ambiguous. Trimming left V 0 bases short and J 6 bases short, with 5 bases between. Germline-derived CDR1 and CDR2 are LNHDA and SQIVND (reference sequence). This CDR3 has 13 residues. As DNA, the CDR3 is TGTGCCAGTAGTATAGATCGGGCCGGGGAGCTGTTTTTT. Translation gives CASSIDRAGELFF.